Below are 10 T cell receptor beta chains sequenced from a single sample in a study of blood T cell repertoires in COVID-19. Sequencing used immunoSEQ multiplex PCR; TCRdb keeps in-frame clones, though not all of them. Here the sample spans under 200,000 clones, 70% to 90% being singletons. The source material was peripheral blood. The receptors originated from a woman aged 55-69 years with COVID-19, enrolled during active disease.

CDR3 region: CASSQFGQSNGNTIYF. CDR3 DNA: TGCGCCAGCAGTCAATTTGGGCAGTCGAATGGAAACACCATATATTTT. The genes are TRBV23-1 and TRBJ1-3; D not certain. TRBV23-1 counts as an open reading frame of uncertain function. The CDR3 is made up of 16 amino acids. Trimming pared 1 base from V and 3 bases from J, leaving 13 bases between.

V usage is TRBV5-1 and J usage is TRBJ2-1, with 9 bases lining up with TRBD1. This CDR3 has 18 amino acids. Germline CDR1 SGHRS, CDR2 YFSETQ. V was clipped by 0 bases and J by 3 bases; unmatched bases: 10. The CDR3 bases are TGCGCCAGCAGCTTGGCCGTAACGGGACAGGGACACTACAATGAGCAGTTCTTC. Its translation is CASSLAVTGQGHYNEQFF. Supplemented by reference TRBV5-1 and TRBJ2-1, the full variable domain reads KAGVTQTPRYLIKTRGQQVTLSCSPISGHRSVSWYQQTPGQGLQFLFEYFSETQRNKGNFPGRFSGRQFSNSRSEMNVSTLELGDSALYLCASSLAVTGQGHYNEQFFGPGTRLTVL.

The chain has TRBV6-1 and TRBJ2-3; TRBD2 agrees at 8 bases. The CDR3 runs 16 residues. V lost 4 bases to trimming and J lost 6 bases; unmatched junction nucleotides: 12. From germline, CDR1 is MNHNS and CDR2 SASEGT. The CDR3 spells CASSGGGGTRLDTQYF. As DNA, the CDR3 is TGTGCCAGCAGTGGGGGCGGGGGGACCCGACTGGATACGCAGTATTTT.

The table lists this clone with a count of one. The identical CDR3 is also encoded by other nucleotide sequences in the sample. The chain employs TRBV9 and TRBJ2-1; TRBD2 matches 9 bases. Per germline, CDR1 SGDLS and CDR2 YYNGEE. This CDR3 is 15 amino acids long. With V trimmed by 0 bases and J by 4 bases, 2 bases remained unmatched. The CDR3 DNA follows: TGTGCCAGCAGCGTAGGTAGCGGGGGTTACAATGAGCAGTTCTTC. It codes for CASSVGSGGYNEQFF.

This chain uses TRBV5-4 with TRBJ2-3; a possible D gene is TRBD2 (6 bases). V was trimmed by 4 bases and J by 3 bases, leaving 18 bases between them. CDR1 SGHNT and CDR2 YYREEE come from the germline V gene (reference sequence). The CDR3 is 16 amino acids. This CDR3 reads CASSPLGRGLTDTQYF. CDR3 nucleotides: TGTGCCAGCAGCCCGCTGGGGCGGGGATTGACAGATACGCAGTATTTT. Supplemented by reference TRBV5-4 and TRBJ2-3, the full variable domain reads ETGVTQSPTHLIKTRGQQVTLRCSSQSGHNTVSWYQQALGQGPQFIFQYYREEENGRGNFPPRFSGLQFPNYSSELNVNALELDDSALYLCASSPLGRGLTDTQYFGPGTRLTVL.

The V call is TRBV27, the J call TRBJ1-2, with 11 bases matching TRBD1. CDR1 and CDR2 from the germline V gene are MNHEY and SMNVEV (reference sequence). The junction had 1 base not matched to a gene; V was cut back by 2 bases and J by 8 bases. This CDR3 spans 13 amino acids. The chain's CDR3 is CASSLRDRGGYTF. The CDR3 coding sequence is TGTGCCAGCAGTTTAAGGGACAGGGGGGGCTACACCTTC.

The chain joins TRBV4-1 to TRBJ1-5; maybe TRBD1 (6 bases). V lost 1 base and J lost 0, with 10 bases in between. The CDR3 sequence is 16 residues long. Looked up from germline, CDR1 is MGHRA and CDR2 is YSYEKL. CDR3 bases: TGCGCCAGCAGCCAAGCGGGACAACTTAGCAATCAGCCCCAGCATTTT. Its translation is CASSQAGQLSNQPQHF.

This chain connects TRBV18 to TRBJ1-3; D is ambiguous. The V end was cut by 0 bases, the J end by 0 bases, with 9 bases between. This CDR3 contains 16 residues. Germline CDR1 reads KGHSH; CDR2 reads LQKENI. CDR3: CASSPPKAGSGNTIYF. In DNA form, the CDR3 reads TGTGCCAGCTCACCACCGAAAGCAGGCTCTGGAAACACCATATATTTT.

This sequence joins TRBV24-1 and TRBJ2-5, with TRBD1 identical over 9 bases. Per germline, CDR1 KGHDR and CDR2 SFDVKD. V dropped 3 bases and J dropped 5; count of bases not matched to a gene: 15. The length of the CDR3 is 18 residues. The CDR3 region is CATSDLPKAGQGTETQYF. The CDR3 region has the DNA TGTGCCACCAGTGATCTTCCGAAGGCGGGACAGGGAACGGAGACCCAGTACTTC.

The CDR3 sequence: CASSLAYSGNTIYF. The CDR3 DNA is TGTGCCAGCAGCTTAGCGTACTCTGGAAACACCATATATTTT. This sequence joins TRBV7-8 and TRBJ1-3; D gene uncertain. V was pared by 0 bases and J by 0 bases, with 3 bases between. The CDR3 loop spans 14 amino acids. Germline V gene sequence: CDR1 SGHVS, CDR2 FQNEAQ.